One T cell receptor (beta chain) is described in this entry. These data come from a study of blood T cell repertoires in COVID-19. At the level of the study: From the United States, Italy and Spain came samples of acute and convalescent COVID-19. PBMCs, B-cell-depleted T cells, or T cells provided the cDNA or gDNA that made up the material.

The authors' processing: Amplifying reference gene primers gave estimates of nucleated cell counts. Clones were sequenced by immunoSEQ multiplex PCR, and TCRdb holds only the in-frame ones, with some missing. V and J calls and clone size come straight from that table; D and trimming were deduced from the DNA. Of about 190,000 clones detected, under 90% appear once; the ten largest clones hold 15% to 20%. CDR1 and CDR2 from the germline V gene are MRHNA and SNTAGT. The CDR3 is 16 residues long. After removal of 4 bases from V and 4 bases from J, the junction contained 7 bases not matched to a gene. The sequence derives from a human donor in a cohort sampled during active COVID-19. This sequence joins TRBV6-4 and TRBJ2-3; 11 bases fit TRBD2. Sequenced material: peripheral blood. CDR3 protein: CASSVLAGGPSDTQYF. Here the CDR3 DNA reads TGTGCCAGCAGTGTCTTAGCGGGAGGGCCCTCAGATACGCAGTATTTT.